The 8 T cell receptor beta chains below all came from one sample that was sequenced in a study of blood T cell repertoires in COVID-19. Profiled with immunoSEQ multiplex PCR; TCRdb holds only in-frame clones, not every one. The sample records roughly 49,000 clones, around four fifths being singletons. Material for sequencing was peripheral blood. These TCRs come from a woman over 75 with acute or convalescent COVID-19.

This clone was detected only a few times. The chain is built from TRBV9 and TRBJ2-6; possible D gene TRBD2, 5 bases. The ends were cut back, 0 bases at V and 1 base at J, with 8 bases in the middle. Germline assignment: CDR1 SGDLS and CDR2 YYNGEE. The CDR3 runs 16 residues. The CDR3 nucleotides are TGTGCCAGCAGCGTAGCTTCGGGATCTGGGGCCAACGTCCTGACTTTC. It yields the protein CASSVASGSGANVLTF.

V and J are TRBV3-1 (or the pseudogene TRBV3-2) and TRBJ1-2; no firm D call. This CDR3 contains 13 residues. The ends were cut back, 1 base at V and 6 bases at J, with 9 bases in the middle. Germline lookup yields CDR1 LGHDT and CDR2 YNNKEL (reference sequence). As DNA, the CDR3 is TGTGCCAGCAGCCAAGGGAACACAGATGGCTACACCTTC. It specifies CASSQGNTDGYTF.

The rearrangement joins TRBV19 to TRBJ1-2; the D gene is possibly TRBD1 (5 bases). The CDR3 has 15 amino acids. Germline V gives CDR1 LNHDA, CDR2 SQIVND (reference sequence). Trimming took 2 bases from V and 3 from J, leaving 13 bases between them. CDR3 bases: TGTGCCAGTAGTATACAGGGATTAGGCGACTATGGCTACACCTTC. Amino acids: CASSIQGLGDYGYTF.

The CDR3 reads CASSFTGTTSTDTQYF. CDR3 in DNA: TGTGCCAGCAGTTTTACCGGGACAACTAGCACAGATACGCAGTATTTT. The gene calls are TRBV27 and TRBJ2-3; TRBD1 is a possible D gene (6 bases). Per germline, CDR1 MNHEY and CDR2 SMNVEV (reference sequence). This CDR3 has 16 amino acids. Trimming pared 3 bases from V and 0 bases from J, leaving 13 bases between.

CDR3 sequence (DNA): TGTGCCACCCTACCCGGGACAACCCAAGAGACCCAGTACTTC. It yields the protein CATLPGTTQETQYF. This chain uses TRBV6-6 with TRBJ2-5, with D maybe TRBD1 (6 bases). V was cut by 10 bases and J by 1 base, with 16 bases left in between. CDR3 length: 14 amino acids. CDR1 and CDR2 from the germline V gene are MNHNY and SVGAGI (reference sequence).

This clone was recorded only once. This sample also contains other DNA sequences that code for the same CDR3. This CDR3 reads CASSLTGANYGYTF. In DNA, the CDR3 is TGTGCCAGCAGCCTCACAGGGGCTAACTATGGCTACACCTTC. This sequence joins TRBV7-9 and TRBJ1-2; 7 bases fit TRBD1. Germline V gene sequence: CDR1 SEHNR, CDR2 FQNEAQ (reference sequence). This CDR3 is built from 14 residues. After removal of 5 bases from V and 0 bases from J, the junction contained 3 bases not matched to a gene.

CDR3 amino acids: CASSQGGHTEAFF. The CDR3 DNA follows: TGTGCCAGCAGCCAGGGAGGGCACACTGAAGCTTTCTTT. V usage is TRBV7-9 and J usage is TRBJ1-1; tentatively, D is TRBD1 (5 bases). V lost 5 bases to trimming and J lost 3 bases, with 10 bases between them. From germline, CDR1 is SEHNR and CDR2 FQNEAQ (reference sequence). The CDR3 has 13 amino acids.

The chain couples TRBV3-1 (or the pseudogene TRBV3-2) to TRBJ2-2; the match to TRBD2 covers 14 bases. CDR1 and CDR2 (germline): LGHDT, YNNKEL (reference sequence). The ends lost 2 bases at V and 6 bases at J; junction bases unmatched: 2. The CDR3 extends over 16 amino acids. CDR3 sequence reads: CASSQTGLAGAGELFF. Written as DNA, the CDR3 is TGTGCCAGCAGCCAAACGGGACTAGCGGGGGCCGGGGAGCTGTTTTTT.